A single sample gave rise to the 7 T cell receptor beta chains below, sequenced in a study of shared clonotypes between healthy human individuals. Terminally differentiated effector memory CD45RA+ cells were excluded from the naive CD8 cells, which were CD45RO-negative and positively selected for CCR7. Generated by immunoSEQ multiplex PCR, the TCRdb table keeps only in-frame clones and is missing some. The table has 1.5 million to 2.5 million clones, approximately 95% seen once. Sequencing was performed on naive CD8+ T cells sorted from blood. The receptor set was obtained from a man aged 18-30 years in good health.

The chain couples TRBV7-9 to TRBJ1-4; TRBD1 matches 10 bases. V was pared by 8 bases and J by 4 bases, with 4 bases of the junction left unmatched. Germline V gives CDR1 SEHNR, CDR2 FQNEAQ (reference sequence). The CDR3 runs to 14 residues. The CDR3 region has the DNA TGTGCCAGCGGGGACAGGGGAATTAATGAAAAACTGTTTTTT. Protein product: CASGDRGINEKLFF. The whole variable domain, remainder taken from reference TRBV7-9 and TRBJ1-4, is DTGVSQNPRHKITKRGQNVTFRCDPISEHNRLYWYRQTLGQGPEFLTYFQNEAQLEKSRLLSDRFSAERPKGSFSTLEIQRTEQGDSAMYLCASGDRGINEKLFFGSGTQLSVL.

This sequence joins TRBV30 and TRBJ2-3; the D gene is possibly TRBD1 (6 bases). Germline V gene sequence: CDR1 GTSNPN, CDR2 SVGIG (reference sequence). With 0 bases removed from V and 5 bases from J, the gap between germline ends came to 15 bases. This CDR3 spans 15 amino acids. CDR3 bases: TGTGCCTGGAGTGTACTGGGGGCTGGGGGAGATACGCAGTATTTT. Its translation is CAWSVLGAGGDTQYF.

The chain carries TRBV27 and TRBJ2-7; D remains ambiguous. The CDR3 contains 13 residues. Germline assignment: CDR1 MNHEY and CDR2 SMNVEV (reference sequence). Between the trimmed V and J ends, which lost 2 bases and 7 bases, there was a span of 12 bases. The CDR3 DNA reads as TGTGCCAGCAGTTTAGACTCTTATGGGGAGCAGTACTTC. Translation gives CASSLDSYGEQYF.

The rearrangement joins TRBV29-1 to TRBJ2-7, with 8 bases fitting TRBD1. The CDR3 extends over 15 amino acids. CDR1 and CDR2 (germline): SQVTM, ANQGSEA. Germline trimming cut 4 bases from V and 4 bases from J; bases unmatched to any gene: 12. DNA of the CDR3: TGCAGCGTTGTATATTTCGGCAGGGGGCTATACGAGCAGTACTTC. This gives the protein CSVVYFGRGLYEQYF.

V and J are TRBV5-4 and TRBJ1-2; 7 nucleotides agree with TRBD1. Unmatched junction bases numbered 5, after V lost 3 bases and J lost 0 bases. This CDR3 region has 15 residues. Per the germline V gene, CDR1 is SGHNT and CDR2 is YYREEE (reference sequence). Here the CDR3 DNA reads TGTGCCAGCAGCTCATCACAGGGGACTAACTATGGCTACACCTTC. Residues: CASSSSQGTNYGYTF.

The CDR3 DNA follows: TGTGCCAGCAGTGCCATCGGCGACATTGGAGATACGCAGTATTTT. Translated, it gives CASSAIGDIGDTQYF. The J gene is TRBJ2-3, the V gene TRBV27, with D unclear. The length of the CDR3 is 15 residues. Germline V lookup: CDR1 MNHEY, CDR2 SMNVEV (reference sequence). V lost 5 bases and J 5 bases, leaving 17 bases between the germline ends.

The V gene is TRBV5-6, the J gene TRBJ2-5; D assignment may be TRBD1 or TRBD2 (5 bases each). The CDR3 extends over 15 amino acids. Germline lookup yields CDR1 SGHDT and CDR2 YYEEEE. V shed 0 bases and J shed 5 bases, with 14 bases lying between them. CDR3 region: CASSLEQGEWETQYF. Written as DNA, the CDR3 is TGTGCCAGCAGCTTGGAGCAGGGAGAATGGGAGACCCAGTACTTC.